The source of this T cell receptor beta chain is a study of CD8+ T cells in alopecia areata. The V gene lost 2 bases and the J gene lost 2 bases, with 9 bases spanning the gap. The CDR3 covers 14 residues. The germline CDR1 and CDR2 sequences are SGHTA and FQGNSA. In each case, RNA was isolated and then reverse transcribed into cDNA as the sequencing template. Profiling relied on immunoSEQ multiplex PCR, and the TCRdb table lists in-frame clones only, not all of them. Among 60,000 to 65,000 clones listed, 44% were seen once. As part of sample collection, lesional scalp punch biopsies and peripheral blood were taken from alopecia areata patients.

The chain recombines TRBV7-2 with TRBJ2-5, with a tentative D call TRBD2 (5 bases). This clonotype was obtained from a human donor with alopecia areata. Sequencing input: NKG2D-low CD8+ T cells sorted from blood. DNA for the CDR3: TGTGCCAGCAGCTTACTAAGCGGACAAGAGACCCAGTACTTC. Protein product: CASSLLSGQETQYF.